The next 16 T cell receptor beta chains were all read from a single sample in a study of identical twins. MiXCR, applied by TCRdb to the 5' RACE reads, yields one record per CDR3 protein. The repertoire holds about 200,000 distinct CDR3 sequences, with 15% as singletons. The same sample was also used in a study of T cells expressing NK-cell markers.

The sequencing input was CD8+ T cells sorted from blood. The receptors derive from a woman younger than 30 in good health.

This clonotype was detected only a few times. V usage is TRBV29-1 and J usage is TRBJ2-7; D gene unclear. The CDR3 consists of 14 residues. Trimming cost V 5 bases and J 0 bases, with 14 bases left between them. Germline V gene lookup returns CDR1 SQVTM and CDR2 ANQGSEA. The CDR3 spells CSVLLADRSYEQYF. The CDR3 region has the DNA TGCAGCGTTCTTCTTGCGGACCGCTCCTACGAGCAGTACTTC.

CDR3 residues: CASGLGRGPTEAFF. DNA for the CDR3: TGTGCTAGTGGTTTGGGACGCGGCCCCACTGAAGCTTTCTTT. V usage is TRBV12-5 and J usage is TRBJ1-1; D uncertain. The CDR3 extends over 14 amino acids. Per the germline V gene, CDR1 is LGHNT and CDR2 is FRNRAP. V was cut by 1 base and J by 4 bases, with 10 bases left in between.

Many counts were recorded for this clonotype. The gene calls are TRBV24-1 and TRBJ2-3; D gene uncertain. The CDR3 is 14 residues long. With 4 bases removed from V and 0 bases from J, the gap between germline ends came to 7 bases. Germline V lookup: CDR1 KGHDR, CDR2 SFDVKD. CDR3: CATSDPGSTDTQYF. Written as DNA, the CDR3 is TGTGCCACCAGTGACCCCGGGAGCACAGATACGCAGTATTTT.

This clonotype appeared a few times. The CDR3, as DNA: TGTGCCAGCAGTTTTAGCGGGAGCTTGGATGAGCAGTTCTTC. Amino acids: CASSFSGSLDEQFF. The chain recombines TRBV27 with TRBJ2-1; 9 bases are shared with TRBD2. Germline V CDR1 and CDR2: MNHEY, SMNVEV (reference sequence). The CDR3 totals 14 residues. V shed 3 bases, J shed 8 bases, and the junction held 5 bases outside the gene matches.

The CDR3 coding sequence is TGTGCCAGCAGTGGGCGTTGGGCTTTCTTT. This translates into CASSGRWAFF. This rearrangement joins TRBV2 to TRBJ1-1; D is unresolved. The CDR3 runs 10 residues. The germline V and J ends were trimmed by 4 bases and 11 bases, with 8 bases remaining between them. The germline gives CDR1 SNHLY, CDR2 FYNNEI.

This clonotype was found many times. The chain recombines TRBV10-3 with TRBJ2-3; D may be TRBD1 or TRBD2 (5 bases each). The germline gives CDR1 ENHRY, CDR2 SYGVKD. The ends were cut back, 6 bases at V and 1 base at J, with 8 bases in the middle. This CDR3 contains 13 residues. The CDR3 nucleotides are TGTGCCATCAGCCGGGACCGCACAGATACGCAGTATTTT. This translates into CAISRDRTDTQYF.

In its sample, this clonotype was seen a few times. This chain connects TRBV12-3 or TRBV12-4 to TRBJ1-1; D is undetermined. This CDR3 spans 17 amino acids. The ends were cut back, 2 bases at V and 6 bases at J, with 22 bases in the middle. In nucleotides, the CDR3 is TGTGCCAGCAGTTTACTCAACACTGCGCGGGGTTTCGCTGAAGCTTTCTTT. Protein: CASSLLNTARGFAEAFF.

A few counts support this clonotype. The gene calls are TRBV20-1 and TRBJ2-7; D call uncertain. Germline V lookup: CDR1 DFQATT, CDR2 SNEGSKA (reference sequence). Trimming removed 6 bases at V and 2 bases at J, with 14 bases between. The CDR3 is 13 amino acids. This CDR3 reads CSAPGLKAYEQYF. CDR3 DNA: TGCAGTGCCCCGGGTCTCAAGGCCTACGAGCAGTACTTC.

The chain couples TRBV5-6 to TRBJ2-7; the D is unclear. V lost 0 bases and J lost 0, with 19 bases in between. The germline V gene has CDR1 SGHDT and CDR2 YYEEEE. This CDR3 is built from 18 residues. The CDR3 DNA follows: TGTGCCAGCAGCTTGGAGGTAGGAGCTGGGGTTAGCTCCTACGAGCAGTACTTC. This gives the protein CASSLEVGAGVSSYEQYF.

This sequence joins TRBV20-1 and TRBJ2-1; the D gene is possibly TRBD2 (7 bases). V was trimmed by 1 base and J by 9 bases, leaving 16 bases between them. The germline V gene encodes CDR1 DFQATT and CDR2 SNEGSKA (reference sequence). The length of the CDR3 is 14 residues. The CDR3 DNA is TGCAGTGCTAGAGGGGGGGCGGGAGTGGGTGAGCAGTTCTTC. This encodes CSARGGAGVGEQFF.

CDR3 DNA: TGTGCCAGCAGCACGACCCTAATCGAGCAGTTCTTC. Translating it yields CASSTTLIEQFF. The chain joins TRBV9 to TRBJ2-1; no clear D. Germline V gives CDR1 SGDLS, CDR2 YYNGEE. The CDR3 is 12 residues long. Between the trimmed V and J ends, which lost 4 bases and 10 bases, there was a span of 12 bases. Combining the CDR3 with reference TRBV9 and TRBJ2-1 gives the whole variable domain DSGVTQTPKHLITATGQRVTLRCSPRSGDLSVYWYQQSLDQGLQFLIQYYNGEERAKGNILERFSAQQFPDLHSELNLSSLELGDSALYFCASSTTLIEQFFGPGTRLTVL.

The gene calls are TRBV27 and TRBJ2-2; perhaps D is TRBD1 or TRBD2 (5 bases each). The V gene's germline CDR1 is MNHEY and CDR2 SMNVEV (reference sequence). This CDR3 has 16 residues. V was cut by 1 base and J by 5 bases, with 14 bases left in between. The CDR3 sequence is CASSLLGTLRTGELFF. In nucleotides, the CDR3 is TGTGCCAGCAGTTTATTGGGGACGCTCAGGACCGGGGAGCTGTTTTTT.

This clonotype appeared a few times. The chain joins TRBV18 to TRBJ2-3; 7 bases map to TRBD2. This CDR3 is built from 18 residues. Germline CDR1 and CDR2: KGHSH and LQKENI. Trimming removed 2 bases from V and 1 base from J; junction bases left unmatched: 12. CDR3 amino acids: CASSPIIRSREGTDTQYF. In DNA, the CDR3 is TGTGCCAGCTCACCAATCATCCGCAGCCGGGAGGGCACAGATACGCAGTATTTT.

There are many counts of this clonotype. The chain is built from TRBV29-1 and TRBJ2-2; tentatively, D is TRBD1 (6 bases). Germline V gives CDR1 SQVTM, CDR2 ANQGSEA. This CDR3 contains 14 residues. V dropped 0 bases and J dropped 6 bases, with 11 bases sitting between them. CDR3 DNA sequence: TGCAGCGTTGAAGAGGGACATGGCTCCGGGGAGCTGTTTTTT. It specifies CSVEEGHGSGELFF.

The chain links TRBV12-3 or TRBV12-4 to TRBJ2-1; D call uncertain. V lost 2 bases to trimming and J lost 6 bases, with 5 bases between them. This CDR3 is 12 amino acids long. This CDR3 is CASSLLVNEQFF. Written as DNA, the CDR3 is TGTGCCAGCAGTTTACTAGTCAATGAGCAGTTCTTC.

The chain links TRBV6-5 to TRBJ1-4; a possible D gene is TRBD1 (5 bases). The V end was cut by 0 bases, the J end by 12 bases, with 11 bases between. Looked up from germline, CDR1 is MNHEY and CDR2 is SVGAGI. This CDR3 has 13 residues. The CDR3 coding sequence is TGTGCCAGCAGTTACTCGGGGCCGTGGGAACTGTTTTTT. Amino acids: CASSYSGPWELFF.